This T cell receptor (beta chain) is from a study of blood T cell repertoires in COVID-19. About the study: Acute and convalescent COVID-19 samples came from the United States, Italy and Spain. Sample material is recorded as cDNA or gDNA derived from T cells, B-cell-depleted T cells, or PBMCs.

Participants were aged about 18 to 100 years, lived in over 20 US areas, and enrolled virtually. Researchers sorted participants into cohorts using their self-reported clinical history. The data were produced by immunoSEQ multiplex PCR, yet TCRdb's version contains in-frame clones alone and is incomplete. This sample has about 250,000 clones, with around 87% found just once. This clone has only a few counts. The TCR comes from a woman aged 50 to 60 who had recovered from COVID-19. Sequencing was done on a sample of PBMCs or T cells enriched from blood (not recorded which).

For the CDR3, the DNA is TGTGCCAGCAGCCAGAGCGGGTCGTCCTACAATGAGCAGTTCTTC. It codes for CASSQSGSSYNEQFF. The chain carries TRBV3-1 (or the pseudogene TRBV3-2) and TRBJ2-1; TRBD2 might be the D (6 bases). With 3 bases removed from V and 1 base from J, the gap between germline ends came to 10 bases. The CDR3 contains 15 residues. Germline values: CDR1 LGHDT, CDR2 YNNKEL (reference sequence).